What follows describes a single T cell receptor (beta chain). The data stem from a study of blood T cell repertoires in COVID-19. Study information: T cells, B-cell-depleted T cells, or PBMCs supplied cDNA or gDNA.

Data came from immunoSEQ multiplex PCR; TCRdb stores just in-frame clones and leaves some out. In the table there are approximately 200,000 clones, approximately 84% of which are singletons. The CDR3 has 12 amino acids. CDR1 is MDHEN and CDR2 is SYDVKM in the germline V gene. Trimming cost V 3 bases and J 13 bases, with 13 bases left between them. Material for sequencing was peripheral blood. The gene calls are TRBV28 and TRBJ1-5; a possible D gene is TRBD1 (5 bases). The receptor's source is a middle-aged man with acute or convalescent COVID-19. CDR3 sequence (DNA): TGTGCCAGCAGTTTTACCGACAGACCACAGCATTTT. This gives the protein CASSFTDRPQHF.